The next 7 T cell receptor beta chains were all read from a single sample in a study of T cell changes during pregnancy in multiple sclerosis. Profiling relied on immunoSEQ multiplex PCR, and the TCRdb table lists in-frame clones only, not all of them. In the table there are more than 80,000 clones, just under 95% of which are singletons. Sequenced material: peripheral blood, taken after pregnancy. Every receptor here comes from a female donor with multiple sclerosis, enrolled in a pregnancy study.

This clone appeared a single time. The CDR3 DNA follows: TGTGCCAGCAGCTACCAGGGTCAGCAGTACTTC. It specifies CASSYQGQQYF. The chain uses TRBV7-2 and TRBJ2-7; possibly TRBD1 for D (5 bases). This CDR3 has 11 residues. The V end lost 4 bases, the J end lost 8 bases, and 9 bases lay between the germline ends. Germline CDR1 is SGHTA and CDR2 is FQGNSA.

CDR3 residues: CATSRPGQLNEKLFF. In DNA form, the CDR3 reads TGTGCCACCAGCAGGCCGGGACAGCTGAATGAAAAACTGTTTTTT. The chain recombines TRBV15 with TRBJ1-4, with 7 bases that match TRBD1. Germline lookup yields CDR1 LNHNV and CDR2 YYDKDF (reference sequence). The CDR3 is 15 residues long. The ends lost 3 bases at V and 5 bases at J; junction bases unmatched: 6.

V is TRBV19 and J is TRBJ1-4; 7 bases are a match to TRBD1. Germline values: CDR1 LNHDA, CDR2 SQIVND (reference sequence). The CDR3 has 14 amino acids. The ends lost 8 bases at V and 5 bases at J; junction bases unmatched: 8. The chain's CDR3 is CASEAGTANEKLFF. The CDR3 DNA follows: TGTGCCAGTGAGGCCGGGACAGCAAATGAAAAACTGTTTTTT.

V and J are TRBV9 and TRBJ2-1; D gene unclear. V was cut by 0 bases and J by 4 bases, with 8 bases left in between. CDR3 length: 14 residues. The germline V gene has CDR1 SGDLS and CDR2 YYNGEE. The CDR3 sequence: CASSVDAKYNEQFF. The CDR3 DNA sequence: TGTGCCAGCAGCGTAGACGCGAAATACAATGAGCAGTTCTTC.

This chain joins TRBV6-6 and TRBJ2-7, with TRBD1 matching 10 bases. V lost 8 bases and J lost 4; bases outside the gene matches: 2. The CDR3 is 12 residues long. The germline V gene encodes CDR1 MNHNY and CDR2 SVGAGI (reference sequence). CDR3 bases: TGTGCCAGCGGGACAGGGGATTACGAGCAGTACTTC. It specifies CASGTGDYEQYF.

The chain combines TRBV27 with TRBJ2-1; D is possibly TRBD1 (6 bases). The germline gives CDR1 MNHEY, CDR2 SMNVEV (reference sequence). CDR3 length: 15 amino acids. V was pared by 3 bases and J by 5 bases, with 14 bases between. The CDR3 coding sequence is TGTGCCAGCAGTTTCGACCAGGGGTCCCACAATGAGCAGTTCTTC. Its translation: CASSFDQGSHNEQFF.

The CDR3 nucleotides are TGTGCCAGCAGCTCTGCAGGGTTCTCTGGAAACACCATATATTTT. This sequence encodes CASSSAGFSGNTIYF. The genes are TRBV7-6 and TRBJ1-3; weak D call: TRBD1 (5 bases). The germline CDR1 and CDR2 sequences are SGHVS and FNYEAQ. The ends were cut back, 4 bases at V and 0 bases at J, with 10 bases in the middle. CDR3 length equals 15 residues.